The clone carrying this T cell receptor (beta chain) appeared a few times. Its antigen is unidentified. Described time point: newly diagnosed GD, antithyroid drugs for less than 3 months. Researchers made the TCR library from RNA that was extracted from PBMCs. An approximately 10-milliliter sample of peripheral blood was drawn into EDTA tubes. Arm-PCR with iRepertoire HTBI primers amplified the CDR3 regions for these TCR beta libraries. Authors' processing steps: Samples revealed approximately 60 TRBV and 14 TRBJ segments. TCRdb processed the multiplex PCR reads anew with MiXCR; each CDR3 protein has one entry. Here the V and J calls rest on TCRdb's processing, not on the authors' analysis. The sample has hundreds of thousands of distinct CDR3 sequences, roughly a sixth seen once; the top ten hold around 12%. Germline loops: CDR1 SGHAT, CDR2 FQDESV (reference sequence). CDR3 size: 17 residues. V lost 5 bases, J lost 1 base, and 6 bases stayed unmatched.

This sample is part of a study of regulatory T cells in long-lasting Graves disease. Study-level background: Recently diagnosed Graves' patients had received antithyroid drugs for under 3 months. Study conclusions and caveats: Persistent disease favored TRBV28, TRBJ1-2 and TRBJ2-5.

In addition, the sample was reused for a study of T cells in Graves' hyperthyroidism and ophthalmopathy.

This chain connects TRBV11-1 to TRBJ2-6; 9 bases agree with TRBD1. Sequenced material: peripheral blood mononuclear cells (PBMCs), taken at new diagnosis, from a patient treated with antithyroid drugs. The sequence derives from a man aged 18 to 35 with Graves disease. The chain's CDR3 is CASSPDRGRSGANVLTF. CDR3 in DNA: TGTGCCAGCAGCCCGGACAGGGGTAGGTCTGGGGCCAACGTCCTGACTTTC.